These 7 T cell receptor beta chains were sequenced from one sample in a study of blood T cell repertoires in COVID-19. The method was immunoSEQ multiplex PCR; TCRdb's version includes in-frame clones alone and lacks a portion of them. Among 200,000 or so clones, around 84% were seen once, and the ten largest hold 2.5% to 3.5%. The material sequenced was peripheral blood. These receptors were obtained from a man aged 50 to 60 who had recovered from COVID-19.

This clone was seen once. The chain is built from TRBV5-1 and TRBJ2-7; 8 bases line up with TRBD1. The CDR3 loop spans 15 amino acids. Germline CDR1 reads SGHRS; CDR2 reads YFSETQ. V lost 2 bases and J lost 7; bases outside the gene matches: 11. The CDR3 region is CASSFVQGALREQYF. CDR3 coding DNA: TGCGCCAGCAGCTTCGTGCAGGGGGCTCTGAGGGAGCAGTACTTC.

This clone was picked up one time. This chain connects TRBV4-1 to TRBJ1-1; D may be TRBD1 (6 bases). Germline CDR1 MGHRA, CDR2 YSYEKL. The CDR3 runs to 16 residues. Trimming removed 1 base at V and 1 base at J, with 13 bases between. For the CDR3, the DNA is TGCGCCAGCAGCCAAGTCCCTCGCAGGGGGAACACTGAAGCTTTCTTT. As protein: CASSQVPRRGNTEAFF.

J is TRBJ2-5 and V is TRBV6-4, with 9 bases fitting TRBD1. J lost 6 bases, V lost 3 bases, and 11 bases had no gene match. Germline CDR1 is MRHNA and CDR2 is SNTAGT. The CDR3 runs 16 residues. The CDR3 DNA reads as TGTGCCAGCAGTGAAGATTCCGGGACAGGGCTAAAGACCCAGTACTTC. It translates to CASSEDSGTGLKTQYF.

This rearrangement joins TRBV11-2 to TRBJ2-7, with D maybe TRBD2 (6 bases). This CDR3 has 17 amino acids. V lost 1 base and J lost 2, with 18 bases in between. The germline V gene has CDR1 SGHAT and CDR2 FQNNGV. For the CDR3, the DNA is TGTGCCAGCAGCTTAGGGAGGGCGGCAGGGATTACCTACGAGCAGTACTTC. Translating it yields CASSLGRAAGITYEQYF.

The genes are TRBV28 and TRBJ1-1; 7 nucleotides agree with TRBD1. Germline CDR1 reads MDHEN; CDR2 reads SYDVKM. V lost 5 bases, J lost 4 bases, and 10 bases stayed unmatched. The CDR3 is 15 amino acids. This CDR3 reads CASSPLGTVRTEAFF. The DNA for the CDR3 is TGTGCCAGCAGTCCCTTAGGGACAGTGCGCACTGAAGCTTTCTTT.

The gene calls are TRBV7-9 and TRBJ1-1; a weak D match, TRBD1 (6 bases). This CDR3 spans 12 amino acids. The V gene lost 3 bases and the J gene lost 11 bases, with 13 bases spanning the gap. Germline V gene data show CDR1 as SEHNR and CDR2 as FQNEAQ (reference sequence). CDR3 bases: TGTGCCAGCAGCTTGCAGGGGACGGGCGCTTTCTTT. Protein sequence: CASSLQGTGAFF. The full variable domain, completed using reference TRBV7-9 and TRBJ1-1, is DTGVSQNPRHKITKRGQNVTFRCDPISEHNRLYWYRQTLGQGPEFLTYFQNEAQLEKSRLLSDRFSAERPKGSFSTLEIQRTEQGDSAMYLCASSLQGTGAFFGQGTRLTVV.

This chain connects TRBV7-6 to TRBJ2-3; D is uncertain. Germline V gives CDR1 SGHVS, CDR2 FNYEAQ. The germline V and J ends were trimmed by 2 bases and 0 bases, with 9 bases remaining between them. This CDR3 is 15 amino acids long. The CDR3 sequence is CASSLRSSSTDTQYF. Here the CDR3 DNA reads TGTGCCAGCAGCTTACGATCCAGTAGCACAGATACGCAGTATTTT. The whole variable domain, remainder taken from reference TRBV7-6 and TRBJ2-3, is GAGVSQSPRYKVTKRGQDVALRCDPISGHVSLYWYRQALGQGPEFLTYFNYEAQQDKSGLPNDRFSAERPEGSISTLTIQRTEQRDSAMYRCASSLRSSSTDTQYFGPGTRLTVL.